This TCR beta chain is drawn from a study of radiotherapy plus CTLA-4 blockade in lung cancer listed by TCRdb under 2018. At the level of the whole study: Among enrolled patients, 15% to 20% had an objective response and roughly 31% reached disease control.

Details on this clone: Its antigen is not yet known. Base qualities are not recorded, but no much larger clone differs from it by a single base.

From V the trimming removes 1 base and from J it removes 7 bases, while the gene matches leave 4 bases of the junction unaccounted for. The CDR3 runs 15 amino acids, cysteine and phenylalanine included. The kept DNA is CDR3 alone, 45 bases in frame from the first base. The germline V gene provides CDR1 SGHAT and CDR2 FQNNGV. Library construction relied on the immunoSEQ multiplex PCR assay. Not all clones reach the TCRdb copy of this immuneACCESS table, which keeps in-frame sequences only. Checked studies attribute under half of the gap to unresolved V genes and leave the rest unexplained. The sample table lists tens of thousands of clones, roughly 76% of them with a count of one. The ten largest clones take up about 3% of the sample. Paper-wide results and their limitations: After treatment with radiotherapy and ipilimumab, TCR clones that originated in tumors expanded in peripheral blood. Early dynamic changes in blood T cell clones, together with increased serum interferon-beta after radiation, were reported as the strongest predictors of response.

The study tested focal radiation therapy combined with CTLA-4 blockade (ipilimumab) in patients with chemo-refractory metastatic non-small-cell lung cancer. In this chain, TRBV11-2 is recombined with TRBJ2-5, with 12 junctional bases fitting TRBD2. Sequenced here: peripheral blood, sampled from a patient treated with radiotherapy plus ipilimumab. The source is a human donor with non-small cell lung cancer who had a complete response to radiotherapy plus ipilimumab. For the CDR3, the sequence is CASSLGLAGEGTQYF. The DNA sequence is as follows: TGTGCCAGCAGCTTAGGACTAGCGGGAGAAGGGACCCAGTACTTC.